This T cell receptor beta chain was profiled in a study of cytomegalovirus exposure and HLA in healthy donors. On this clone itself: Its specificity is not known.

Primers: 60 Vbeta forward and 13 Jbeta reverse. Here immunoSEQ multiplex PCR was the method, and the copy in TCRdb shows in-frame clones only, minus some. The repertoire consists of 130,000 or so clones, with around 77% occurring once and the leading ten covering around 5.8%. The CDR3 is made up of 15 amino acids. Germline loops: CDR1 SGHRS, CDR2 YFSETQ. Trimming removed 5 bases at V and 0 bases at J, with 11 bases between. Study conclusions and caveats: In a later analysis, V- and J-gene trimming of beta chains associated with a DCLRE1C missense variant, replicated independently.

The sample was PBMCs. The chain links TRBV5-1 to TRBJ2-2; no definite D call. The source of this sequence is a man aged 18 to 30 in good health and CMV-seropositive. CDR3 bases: TGCGCCAGCAGGGTGAATCCGGCGAACACCGGGGAGCTGTTTTTT. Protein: CASRVNPANTGELFF.